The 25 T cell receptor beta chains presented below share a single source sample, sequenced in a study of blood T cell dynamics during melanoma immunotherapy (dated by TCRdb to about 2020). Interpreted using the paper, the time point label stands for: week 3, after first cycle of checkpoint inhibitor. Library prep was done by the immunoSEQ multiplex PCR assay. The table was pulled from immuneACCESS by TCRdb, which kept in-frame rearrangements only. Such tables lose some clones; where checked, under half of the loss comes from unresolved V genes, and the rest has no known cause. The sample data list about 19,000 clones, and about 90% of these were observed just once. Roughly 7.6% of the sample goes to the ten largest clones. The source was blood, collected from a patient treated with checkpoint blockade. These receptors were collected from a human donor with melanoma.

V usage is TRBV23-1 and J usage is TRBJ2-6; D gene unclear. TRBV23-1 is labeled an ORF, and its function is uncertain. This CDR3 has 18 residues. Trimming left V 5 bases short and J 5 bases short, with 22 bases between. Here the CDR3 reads CASSWRHSQQSRANVLTF. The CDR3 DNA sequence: TGCGCCAGCAGTTGGCGTCACTCGCAACAAAGTCGGGCCAACGTCCTGACTTTC.

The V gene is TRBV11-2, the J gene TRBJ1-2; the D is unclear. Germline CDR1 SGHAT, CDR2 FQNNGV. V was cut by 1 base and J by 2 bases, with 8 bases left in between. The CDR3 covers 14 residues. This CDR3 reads CASSLAYGNYGYTF. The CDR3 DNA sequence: TGTGCCAGCAGCTTAGCGTATGGGAACTATGGCTACACCTTC.

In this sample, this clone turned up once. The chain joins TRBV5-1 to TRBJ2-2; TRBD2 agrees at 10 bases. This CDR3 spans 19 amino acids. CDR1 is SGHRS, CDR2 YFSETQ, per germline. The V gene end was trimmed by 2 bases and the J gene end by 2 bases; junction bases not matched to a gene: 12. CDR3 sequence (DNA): TGCGCCAGCAGCTTCTCGCGGACTAGCGGAGAGATCAACACCGGGGAGCTGTTTTTT. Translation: CASSFSRTSGEINTGELFF.

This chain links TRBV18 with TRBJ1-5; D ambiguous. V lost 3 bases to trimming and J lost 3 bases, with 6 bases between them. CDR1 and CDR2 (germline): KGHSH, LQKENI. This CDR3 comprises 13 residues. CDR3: CASSPDNNQPQHF. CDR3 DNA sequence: TGTGCCAGCTCACCCGACAACAATCAGCCCCAGCATTTT.

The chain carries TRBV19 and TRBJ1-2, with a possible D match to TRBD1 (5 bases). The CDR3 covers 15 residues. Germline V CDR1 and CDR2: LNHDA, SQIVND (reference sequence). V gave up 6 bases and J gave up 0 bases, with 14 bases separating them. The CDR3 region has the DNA TGTGCCAGTAGAGAGGGGCCCACCCCTAACTATGGCTACACCTTC. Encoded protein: CASREGPTPNYGYTF.

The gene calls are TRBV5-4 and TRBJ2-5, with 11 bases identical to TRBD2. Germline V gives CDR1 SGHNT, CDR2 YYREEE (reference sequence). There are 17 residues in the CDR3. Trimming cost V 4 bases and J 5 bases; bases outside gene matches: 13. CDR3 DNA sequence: TGTGCCAGCAGCCCTTCTTTCCTAGCGGGAGGACCGGAGACCCAGTACTTC. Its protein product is CASSPSFLAGGPETQYF.

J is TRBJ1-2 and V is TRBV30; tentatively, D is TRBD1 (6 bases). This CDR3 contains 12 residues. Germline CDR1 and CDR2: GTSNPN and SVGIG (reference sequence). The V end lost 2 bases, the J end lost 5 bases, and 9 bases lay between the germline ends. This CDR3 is CAWSRGRYGYTF. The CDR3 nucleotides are TGTGCCTGGAGTAGGGGGAGGTATGGCTACACCTTC.

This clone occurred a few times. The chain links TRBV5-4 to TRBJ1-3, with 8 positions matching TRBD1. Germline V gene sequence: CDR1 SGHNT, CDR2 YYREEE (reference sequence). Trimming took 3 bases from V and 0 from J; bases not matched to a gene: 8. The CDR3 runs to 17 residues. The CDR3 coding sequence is TGTGCCAGCAGCTCGGGCCCCAGGGGGCACTCTGGAAACACCATATATTTT. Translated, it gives CASSSGPRGHSGNTIYF.

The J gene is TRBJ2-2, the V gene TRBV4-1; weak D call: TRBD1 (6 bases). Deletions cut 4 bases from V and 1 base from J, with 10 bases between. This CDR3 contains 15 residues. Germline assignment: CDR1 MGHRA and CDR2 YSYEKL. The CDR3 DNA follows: TGCGCCAGCAGCCTCTCACAGGGGAACACCGGGGAGCTGTTTTTT. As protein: CASSLSQGNTGELFF.

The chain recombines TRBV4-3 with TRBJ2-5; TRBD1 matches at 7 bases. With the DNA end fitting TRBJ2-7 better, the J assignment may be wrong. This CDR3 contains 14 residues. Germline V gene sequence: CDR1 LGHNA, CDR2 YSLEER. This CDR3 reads CASSQAQGNYEQYF. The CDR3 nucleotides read TGCGCCAGCAGCCAAGCACAGGGGAACTACGAGCAGTACTTC.

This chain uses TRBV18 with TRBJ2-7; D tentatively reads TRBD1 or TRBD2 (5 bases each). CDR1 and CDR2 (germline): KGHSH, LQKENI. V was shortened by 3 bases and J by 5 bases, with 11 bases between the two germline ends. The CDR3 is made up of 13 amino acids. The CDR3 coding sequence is TGTGCCAGCTCACCCTCCGGGACCCACGAGCAGTACTTC. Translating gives CASSPSGTHEQYF.

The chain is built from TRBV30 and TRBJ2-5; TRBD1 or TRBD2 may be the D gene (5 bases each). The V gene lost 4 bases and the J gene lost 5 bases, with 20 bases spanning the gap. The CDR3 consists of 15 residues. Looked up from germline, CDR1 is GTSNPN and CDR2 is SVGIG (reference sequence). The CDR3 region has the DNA TGTGCCTGGACCGTCGGCGGGCAGGGAATTGAGACCCAGTACTTC. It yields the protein CAWTVGGQGIETQYF.

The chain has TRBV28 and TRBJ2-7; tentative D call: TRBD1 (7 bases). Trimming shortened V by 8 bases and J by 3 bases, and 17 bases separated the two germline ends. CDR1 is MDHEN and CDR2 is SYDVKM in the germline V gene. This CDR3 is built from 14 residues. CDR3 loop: CASYPGDRHYEQYF. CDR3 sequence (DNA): TGTGCCAGCTACCCGGGGGACAGACACTACGAGCAGTACTTC.

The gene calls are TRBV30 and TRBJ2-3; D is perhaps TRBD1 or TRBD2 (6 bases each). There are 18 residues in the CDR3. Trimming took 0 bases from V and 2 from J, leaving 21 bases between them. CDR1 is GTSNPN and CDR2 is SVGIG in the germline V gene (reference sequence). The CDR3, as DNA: TGTGCCTGGAGTGTAAGCAGGGGCTCGGCGGGGTACACAGATACGCAGTATTTT. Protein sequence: CAWSVSRGSAGYTDTQYF.

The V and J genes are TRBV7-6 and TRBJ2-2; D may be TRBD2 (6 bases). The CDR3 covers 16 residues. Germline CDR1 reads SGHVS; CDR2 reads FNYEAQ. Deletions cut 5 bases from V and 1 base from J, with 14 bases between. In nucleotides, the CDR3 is TGTGCCAGCAGCGTCGCGGAGGGCCGGAACACCGGGGAGCTGTTTTTT. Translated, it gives CASSVAEGRNTGELFF.

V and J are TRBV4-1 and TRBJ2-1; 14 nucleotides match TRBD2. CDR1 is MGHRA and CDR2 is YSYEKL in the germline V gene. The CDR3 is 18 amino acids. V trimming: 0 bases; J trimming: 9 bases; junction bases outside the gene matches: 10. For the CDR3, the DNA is TGCGCCAGCAGCCAAGAGCTAACCGGGACTAGCGGGAGAGGTGAGCAGTTCTTC. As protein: CASSQELTGTSGRGEQFF.

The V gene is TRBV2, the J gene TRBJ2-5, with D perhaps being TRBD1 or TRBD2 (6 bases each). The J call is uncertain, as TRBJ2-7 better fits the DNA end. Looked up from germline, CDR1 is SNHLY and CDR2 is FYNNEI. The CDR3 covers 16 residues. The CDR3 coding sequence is TGTGCCAGCAGTGAAGTTGTCGGTATCGGGGGCGGCGAGCAGTACTTC. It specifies CASSEVVGIGGGEQYF.

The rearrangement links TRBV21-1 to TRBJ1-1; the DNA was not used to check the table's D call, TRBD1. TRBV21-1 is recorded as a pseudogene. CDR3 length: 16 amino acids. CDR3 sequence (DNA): TGTGCCAGCAGCAAAGATTTCGGCAGGAAAAACACTGAAGCTTTCTTT. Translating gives CASSKDFGRKNTEAFF.

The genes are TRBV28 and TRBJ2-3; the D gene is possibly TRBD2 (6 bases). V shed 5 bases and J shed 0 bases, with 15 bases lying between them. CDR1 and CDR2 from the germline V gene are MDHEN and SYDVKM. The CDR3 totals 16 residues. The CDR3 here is CASSARPGTSTDTQYF. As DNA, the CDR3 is TGTGCCAGCAGTGCCCGACCCGGGACTAGCACAGATACGCAGTATTTT.

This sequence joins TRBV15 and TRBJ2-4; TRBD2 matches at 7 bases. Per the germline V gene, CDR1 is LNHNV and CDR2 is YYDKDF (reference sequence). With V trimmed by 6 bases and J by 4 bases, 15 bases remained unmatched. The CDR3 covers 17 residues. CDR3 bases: TGTGCCACCAGGCATGTCCGGCAGGGCGGGAGAAAAAACATTCAGTACTTC. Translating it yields CATRHVRQGGRKNIQYF. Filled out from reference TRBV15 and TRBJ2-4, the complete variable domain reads DAMVIQNPRYQVTQFGKPVTLSCSQTLNHNVMYWYQQKSSQAPKLLFHYYDKDFNNEADTPDNFQSRRPNTSFCFLDIRSPGLGDTAMYLCATRHVRQGGRKNIQYFGAGTRLSVL.

In nucleotides, the CDR3 is TGTGCCAGCAGCCCGCAGGTCATGAACACTGAAGCTTTCTTT. This translates into CASSPQVMNTEAFF. The rearrangement links TRBV7-8 to TRBJ1-1; D unclear. The CDR3 sequence is 14 residues long. V was clipped by 5 bases and J by 0 bases, with 10 bases between them. Per the germline V gene, CDR1 is SGHVS and CDR2 is FQNEAQ.

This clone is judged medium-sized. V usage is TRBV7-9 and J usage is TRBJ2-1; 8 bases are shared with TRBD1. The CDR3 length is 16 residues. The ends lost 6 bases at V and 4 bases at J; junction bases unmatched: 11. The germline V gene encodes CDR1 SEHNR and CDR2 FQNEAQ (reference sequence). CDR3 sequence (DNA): TGTGCCAGCAGGCGTTTACAGGGGGTTAATTACAATGAGCAGTTCTTC. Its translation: CASRRLQGVNYNEQFF.

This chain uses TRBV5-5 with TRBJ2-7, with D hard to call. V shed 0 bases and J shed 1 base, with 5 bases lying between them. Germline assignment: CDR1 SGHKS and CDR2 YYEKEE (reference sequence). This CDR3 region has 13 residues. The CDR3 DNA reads TGTGCCAGCAGCTTGGGCAGTTCCTACGAGCAGTACTTC. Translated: CASSLGSSYEQYF.

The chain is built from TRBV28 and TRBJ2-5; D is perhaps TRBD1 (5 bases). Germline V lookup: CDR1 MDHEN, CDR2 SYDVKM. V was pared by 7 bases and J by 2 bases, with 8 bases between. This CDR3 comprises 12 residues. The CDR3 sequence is CASKTAQETQYF. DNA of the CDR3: TGTGCCAGCAAGACAGCACAAGAGACCCAGTACTTC.

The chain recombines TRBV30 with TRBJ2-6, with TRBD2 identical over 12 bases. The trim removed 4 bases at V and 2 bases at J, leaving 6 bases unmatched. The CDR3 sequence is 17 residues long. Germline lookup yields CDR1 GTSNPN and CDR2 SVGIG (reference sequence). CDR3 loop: CAWTGLAGLAGANVLTF. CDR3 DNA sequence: TGTGCCTGGACGGGACTAGCGGGTTTAGCTGGGGCCAACGTCCTGACTTTC.